This record looks at one T cell receptor (beta chain) sequence and its context. Its antigen is unidentified. CDR3 length equals 16 residues. The V and J ends lost 0 bases and 0 bases respectively, with 9 bases between them. The germline CDR1 and CDR2 sequences are SGDLS and YYNGEE. This specimen belongs to a study of radiotherapy plus CTLA-4 blockade in lung cancer. Study background: An objective response was seen in around 19% of patients, and disease control in 25% to 40%. General observations from the study: Increased serum interferon-beta after radiation also reportedly predicted response strongly. In blood, tumor-derived TCR clones expanded after radiotherapy plus ipilimumab.

Chemo-refractory metastatic non-small-cell lung cancer patients were treated with focal radiation plus CTLA-4 blockade with ipilimumab. Repertoires were generated with immunoSEQ multiplex PCR, while TCRdb's copy carries only in-frame clones and drops some. Of tens of thousands of clones in the sample, about 73% were seen once. V is TRBV9 and J is TRBJ1-4, with D tentatively TRBD1 (5 bases). The TCR originated in a human donor with non-small cell lung cancer who had stable disease on radiotherapy plus ipilimumab. This sample comprised peripheral blood, obtained from a patient treated with radiotherapy plus ipilimumab. CDR3: CASSVEGTTTNEKLFF. The CDR3 region has the DNA TGTGCCAGCAGCGTAGAGGGGACTACAACTAATGAAAAACTGTTTTTT.